These 20 T cell receptor beta chains came from one sample sequenced in a study of blood T cell repertoires in COVID-19. Sequencing used immunoSEQ multiplex PCR; TCRdb keeps in-frame clones, though not all of them. The top ten hold about 2% of the sample, which has approximately 100,000 clones, 85% seen once. The source material was peripheral blood. The source of these receptors is a human donor in a cohort sampled during active COVID-19.

This chain connects TRBV5-6 to TRBJ1-1; D may be TRBD1 (6 bases). Germline V gene data show CDR1 as SGHDT and CDR2 as YYEEEE. The CDR3 is made up of 13 amino acids. Between the trimmed V and J ends, which lost 3 bases and 5 bases, there was a span of 11 bases. The CDR3 nucleotides are TGTGCCAGCAGCTGGGGGCAGGGTACTGAAGCTTTCTTT. It specifies CASSWGQGTEAFF.

The chain employs TRBV18 and TRBJ1-1; D is uncertain. Germline lookup yields CDR1 KGHSH and CDR2 LQKENI. The CDR3 totals 13 residues. V was cut by 3 bases and J by 0 bases, with 5 bases left in between. CDR3 nucleotide sequence: TGTGCCAGCTCACCGGAGGTGAACACTGAAGCTTTCTTT. This gives the protein CASSPEVNTEAFF.

The chain joins TRBV7-9 to TRBJ2-7; 8 positions agree with TRBD2. The V gene's germline CDR1 is SEHNR and CDR2 FQNEAQ (reference sequence). The CDR3 runs to 15 residues. V lost 5 bases, J lost 2 bases, and 8 bases stayed unmatched. CDR3 DNA: TGTGCCAGCAGCATAGTAGCGGGAACAACCTACGAGCAGTACTTC. Its protein is CASSIVAGTTYEQYF.

The rearrangement links TRBV28 to TRBJ2-1; 11 bases line up with TRBD2. The CDR3 is 15 residues long. Germline CDR1 is MDHEN and CDR2 is SYDVKM. With 8 bases clipped from V and 4 bases from J, the junction kept 7 bases outside the gene matches. This chain's CDR3 is CASATGTSGYNEQFF. CDR3 in DNA: TGTGCCAGCGCCACCGGGACTAGCGGTTACAATGAGCAGTTCTTC.

V usage is TRBV7-9 and J usage is TRBJ2-5; 7 nucleotides align to TRBD2. The ends lost 4 bases at V and 2 bases at J; junction bases unmatched: 1. CDR3 length: 13 amino acids. Germline V gene data show CDR1 as SEHNR and CDR2 as FQNEAQ (reference sequence). Here the CDR3 reads CASSSSGQETQYF. The CDR3, as DNA: TGTGCCAGCAGCTCTAGCGGACAAGAGACCCAGTACTTC. Combining the CDR3 with reference TRBV7-9 and TRBJ2-5 gives the whole variable domain DTGVSQNPRHKITKRGQNVTFRCDPISEHNRLYWYRQTLGQGPEFLTYFQNEAQLEKSRLLSDRFSAERPKGSFSTLEIQRTEQGDSAMYLCASSSSGQETQYFGPGTRLLVL.

V usage is TRBV19 and J usage is TRBJ1-3; a weak D match, TRBD1 (5 bases). Trimming took off 7 bases at V and 0 bases at J, with 7 bases between the two ends. The CDR3 extends over 13 amino acids. Looked up from germline, CDR1 is LNHDA and CDR2 is SQIVND (reference sequence). The CDR3 loop is CASTGSSGNTIYF. The CDR3 DNA reads as TGTGCCAGTACAGGGTCCTCTGGAAACACCATATATTTT.

The chain uses TRBV6-6 and TRBJ2-1; D may be TRBD2 (5 bases). CDR3 length: 15 amino acids. Trimming stripped 0 bases from V and 9 bases from J, with 15 bases between. Germline values: CDR1 MNHNY, CDR2 SVGAGI (reference sequence). The CDR3 reads CASSYSEWGEFEQFF. CDR3 bases: TGTGCCAGCAGTTACTCTGAATGGGGAGAGTTTGAGCAGTTCTTC.

The chain combines TRBV15 with TRBJ2-3; D gene unclear. CDR1 is LNHNV and CDR2 is YYDKDF in the germline V gene (reference sequence). V was shortened by 5 bases and J by 4 bases, with 10 bases between the two germline ends. The CDR3 length is 13 residues. Here the CDR3 reads CATSGAVSDTQYF. As DNA, the CDR3 is TGTGCCACCAGCGGCGCGGTGTCAGATACGCAGTATTTT. Drawing the rest from reference TRBV15 and TRBJ2-3, the complete variable domain is DAMVIQNPRYQVTQFGKPVTLSCSQTLNHNVMYWYQQKSSQAPKLLFHYYDKDFNNEADTPDNFQSRRPNTSFCFLDIRSPGLGDTAMYLCATSGAVSDTQYFGPGTRLTVL.

The chain couples TRBV10-3 to TRBJ1-1, with a possible D match to TRBD1 (5 bases). Trimming left V 2 bases short and J 3 bases short, with 10 bases between. This CDR3 spans 14 amino acids. Per the germline V gene, CDR1 is ENHRY and CDR2 is SYGVKD. This CDR3 reads CAISEVDSYTEAFF. The CDR3 DNA sequence: TGTGCCATCAGTGAGGTCGACAGCTACACTGAAGCTTTCTTT.

The rearrangement links TRBV10-3 to TRBJ2-5; TRBD2 might be the D (7 bases). This CDR3 is 14 amino acids long. Germline lookup yields CDR1 ENHRY and CDR2 SYGVKD. Trimming removed 2 bases at V and 2 bases at J, with 9 bases between. The CDR3 loop is CAISEGGAQETQYF. CDR3 DNA sequence: TGTGCCATCAGTGAGGGGGGGGCACAAGAGACCCAGTACTTC.

The chain combines TRBV29-1 with TRBJ1-1; a possible D gene is TRBD1 (5 bases). V lost 4 bases, J lost 2 bases, and 8 bases lay in between. Looked up from germline, CDR1 is SQVTM and CDR2 is ANQGSEA. The CDR3 contains 12 residues. The DNA for the CDR3 is TGCAGCGTTGGGGGCACTAACACTGAAGCTTTCTTT. It is translated as CSVGGTNTEAFF. Full variable domain (outside the CDR3, taken from reference TRBV29-1 and TRBJ1-1): SAVISQKPSRDICQRGTSLTIQCQVDSQVTMMFWYRQQPGQSLTLIATANQGSEATYESGFVIDKFPISRPNLTFSTLTVSNMSPEDSSIYLCSVGGTNTEAFFGQGTRLTVV.

This clone was seen a handful of times. The chain recombines TRBV4-1 with TRBJ2-7; 10 bases line up with TRBD2. The CDR3 is 14 residues long. Germline V gene sequence: CDR1 MGHRA, CDR2 YSYEKL. V trimming: 2 bases; J trimming: 3 bases; junction bases outside the gene matches: 1. DNA of the CDR3: TGCGCCAGCAGCCAAAGGACTAGCGGCTACGAGCAGTACTTC. It encodes CASSQRTSGYEQYF.

The chain joins TRBV2 to TRBJ1-2; 7 bases are shared with TRBD1. This CDR3 is built from 13 residues. V gave up 4 bases and J gave up 4 bases; unmatched junction bases: 3. Looked up from germline, CDR1 is SNHLY and CDR2 is FYNNEI. CDR3 sequence: CASSGQGVYGYTF. The CDR3 nucleotides read TGTGCCAGCAGTGGACAGGGTGTCTATGGCTACACCTTC.

The chain has TRBV9 and TRBJ2-3; D remains ambiguous. V was clipped by 4 bases and J by 4 bases, with 13 bases between them. There are 14 residues in the CDR3. CDR1 is SGDLS and CDR2 is YYNGEE in the germline V gene. The CDR3 region is CASSPRLGSDTQYF. The CDR3 bases are TGTGCCAGCAGCCCAAGACTCGGCTCAGATACGCAGTATTTT.

This clone was detected only once. The chain uses TRBV10-2 and TRBJ1-4; D not certain. The CDR3 has 13 residues. V was shortened by 3 bases and J by 7 bases, with 9 bases between the two germline ends. Germline values: CDR1 WSHSY, CDR2 SAAADI. The CDR3 nucleotides read TGCGCCAGCAGTGAATCAGGTCCTGAAAAACTGTTTTTT. It yields the protein CASSESGPEKLFF.

The chain has TRBV19 and TRBJ2-5; D not certain. The CDR3 is 12 residues long. With 5 bases removed from V and 5 bases from J, the gap between germline ends came to 9 bases. Germline V CDR1 and CDR2: LNHDA, SQIVND (reference sequence). CDR3 bases: TGTGCCAGTAGTGGCCAGGTGGAGACCCAGTACTTC. Translating gives CASSGQVETQYF.

The chain joins TRBV7-3 to TRBJ2-1; D is perhaps TRBD1 (5 bases). The CDR3 length is 16 residues. The germline CDR1 and CDR2 sequences are SGHTA and FQGTGA. Trimming shortened V by 0 bases and J by 2 bases, and 11 bases separated the two germline ends. This chain's CDR3 is CASSLTGPGTYNEQFF. In DNA form, the CDR3 reads TGTGCCAGCAGCTTAACGGGGCCAGGGACCTACAATGAGCAGTTCTTC.

This sequence joins TRBV7-9 and TRBJ2-2; D possibly corresponds to TRBD1 (5 bases). The CDR3 length is 15 residues. Between the trimmed V and J ends, which lost 3 bases and 3 bases, there was a span of 11 bases. CDR1 and CDR2 from the germline V gene are SEHNR and FQNEAQ (reference sequence). CDR3 loop: CASSFLQGHTGELFF. CDR3 sequence (DNA): TGTGCCAGCAGCTTTTTGCAGGGTCACACCGGGGAGCTGTTTTTT.

The rearrangement uses TRBV28 and TRBJ2-7, with 10 bases fitting TRBD1. Germline assignment: CDR1 MDHEN and CDR2 SYDVKM. The CDR3 loop spans 15 amino acids. J gave up 2 bases and V 5 bases, and 6 bases lay outside the gene matches. CDR3 protein: CASSLTGTGAYEQYF. CDR3 sequence (DNA): TGTGCCAGCAGTCTCACCGGGACAGGGGCCTACGAGCAGTACTTC.

This clone has a single count. The V gene is TRBV29-1, the J gene TRBJ2-3, with D perhaps matching TRBD2 (5 bases). From germline, CDR1 is SQVTM and CDR2 ANQGSEA. The CDR3 is 16 amino acids. Trimming cost V 3 bases and J 0 bases, with 16 bases left between them. The CDR3 sequence is CSVDLYQRSSTDTQYF. The CDR3 region has the DNA TGCAGCGTTGACTTGTATCAGCGGAGTAGCACAGATACGCAGTATTTT.